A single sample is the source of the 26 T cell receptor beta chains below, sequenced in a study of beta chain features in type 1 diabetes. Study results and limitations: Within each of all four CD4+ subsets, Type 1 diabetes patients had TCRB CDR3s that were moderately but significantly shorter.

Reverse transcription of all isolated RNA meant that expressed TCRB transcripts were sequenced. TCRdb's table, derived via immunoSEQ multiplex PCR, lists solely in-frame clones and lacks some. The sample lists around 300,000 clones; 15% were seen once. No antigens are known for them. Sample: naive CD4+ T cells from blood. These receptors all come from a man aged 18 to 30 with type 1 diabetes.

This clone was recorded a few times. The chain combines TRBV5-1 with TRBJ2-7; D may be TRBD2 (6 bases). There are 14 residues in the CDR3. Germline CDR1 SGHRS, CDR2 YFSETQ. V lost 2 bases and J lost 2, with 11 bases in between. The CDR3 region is CASSLGRGPYEQYF. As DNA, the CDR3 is TGCGCCAGCAGCTTAGGGCGGGGACCCTACGAGCAGTACTTC.

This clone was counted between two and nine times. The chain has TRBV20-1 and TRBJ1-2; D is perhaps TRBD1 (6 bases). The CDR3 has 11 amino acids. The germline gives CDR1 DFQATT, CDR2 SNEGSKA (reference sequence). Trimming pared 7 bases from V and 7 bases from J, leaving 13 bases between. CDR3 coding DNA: TGCAGTGTCGTAGGACAGTCTGGCTACACCTTC. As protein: CSVVGQSGYTF.

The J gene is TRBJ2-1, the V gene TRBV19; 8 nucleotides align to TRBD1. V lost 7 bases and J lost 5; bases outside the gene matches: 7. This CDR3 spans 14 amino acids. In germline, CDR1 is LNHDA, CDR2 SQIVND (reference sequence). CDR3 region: CASNKDRANNEQFF. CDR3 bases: TGTGCCAGTAACAAGGACAGGGCAAACAATGAGCAGTTCTTC.

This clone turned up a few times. CDR3 DNA sequence: TGTGCCAGCAGCTCGGGACTAGCGGCAACCGGGGAGCTGTTTTTT. Residues: CASSSGLAATGELFF. The chain couples TRBV7-9 to TRBJ2-2; 11 nucleotides align to TRBD2. CDR3 length: 15 amino acids. V lost 4 bases, J lost 5 bases, and 3 bases stayed unmatched. Looked up from germline, CDR1 is SEHNR and CDR2 is FQNEAQ (reference sequence).

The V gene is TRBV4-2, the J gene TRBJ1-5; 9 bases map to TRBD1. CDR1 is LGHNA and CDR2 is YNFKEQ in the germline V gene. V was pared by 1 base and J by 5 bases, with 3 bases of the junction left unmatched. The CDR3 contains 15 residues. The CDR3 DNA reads TGTGCCAGCAGCCAAGGACAGGGGGAATATCAGCCCCAGCATTTT. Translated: CASSQGQGEYQPQHF.

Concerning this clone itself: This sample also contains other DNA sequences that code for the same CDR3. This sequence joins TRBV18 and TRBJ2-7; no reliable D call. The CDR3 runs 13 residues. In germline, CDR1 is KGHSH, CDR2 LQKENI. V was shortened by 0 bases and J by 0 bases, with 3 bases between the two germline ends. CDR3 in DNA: TGTGCCAGCTCACCACCGAGCTCCTACGAGCAGTACTTC. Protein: CASSPPSSYEQYF.

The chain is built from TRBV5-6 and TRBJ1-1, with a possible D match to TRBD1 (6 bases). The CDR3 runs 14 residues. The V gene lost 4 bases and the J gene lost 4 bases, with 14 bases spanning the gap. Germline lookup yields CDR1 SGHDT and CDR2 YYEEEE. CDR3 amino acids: CASSRNRVGTEAFF. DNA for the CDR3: TGTGCCAGCAGCCGAAACAGGGTTGGCACTGAAGCTTTCTTT.

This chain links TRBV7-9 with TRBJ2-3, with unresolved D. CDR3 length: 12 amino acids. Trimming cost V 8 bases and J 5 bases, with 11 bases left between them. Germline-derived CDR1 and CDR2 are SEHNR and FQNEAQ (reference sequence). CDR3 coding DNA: TGTGCCAGCGCATACGGTGAAGATACGCAGTATTTT. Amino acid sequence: CASAYGEDTQYF.

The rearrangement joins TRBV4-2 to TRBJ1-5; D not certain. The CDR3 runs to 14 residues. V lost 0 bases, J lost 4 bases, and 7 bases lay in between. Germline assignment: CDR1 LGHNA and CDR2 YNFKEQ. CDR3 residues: CASSQDLGNQPQHF. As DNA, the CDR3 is TGTGCCAGCAGCCAAGATCTCGGGAATCAGCCCCAGCATTTT.

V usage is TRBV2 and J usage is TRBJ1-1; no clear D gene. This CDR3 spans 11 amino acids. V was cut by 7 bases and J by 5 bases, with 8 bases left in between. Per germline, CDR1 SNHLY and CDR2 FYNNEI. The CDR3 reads CASMVETEAFF. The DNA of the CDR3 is TGTGCCAGCATGGTAGAGACTGAAGCTTTCTTT.

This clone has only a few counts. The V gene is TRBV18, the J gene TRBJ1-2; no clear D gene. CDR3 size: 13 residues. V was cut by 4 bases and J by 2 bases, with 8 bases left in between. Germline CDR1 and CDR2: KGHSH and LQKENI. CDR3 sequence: CASSRYENYGYTF. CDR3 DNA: TGTGCCAGCTCACGCTACGAGAACTATGGCTACACCTTC.

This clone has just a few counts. The DNA for the CDR3 is TGTGCCAGCAGTCCCCCCGGGACAGGGAACTACGAGCAGTACTTC. It specifies CASSPPGTGNYEQYF. The chain carries TRBV6-5 and TRBJ2-7; TRBD1 matches at 9 bases. CDR3 length equals 15 residues. V lost 5 bases and J lost 3; bases outside the gene matches: 8. Germline V gives CDR1 MNHEY, CDR2 SVGAGI.

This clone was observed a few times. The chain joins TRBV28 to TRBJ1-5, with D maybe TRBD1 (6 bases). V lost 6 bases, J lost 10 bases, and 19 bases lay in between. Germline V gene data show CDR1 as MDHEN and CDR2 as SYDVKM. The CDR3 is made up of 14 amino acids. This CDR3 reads CASSPGAPIRPQHF. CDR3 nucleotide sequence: TGTGCCAGCAGCCCAGGGGCGCCAATTCGCCCCCAGCATTTT.

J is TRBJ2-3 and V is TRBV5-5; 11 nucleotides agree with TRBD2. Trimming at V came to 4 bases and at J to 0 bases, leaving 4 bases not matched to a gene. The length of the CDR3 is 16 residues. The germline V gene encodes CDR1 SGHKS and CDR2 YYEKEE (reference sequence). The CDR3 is CASSQGLAVSTDTQYF. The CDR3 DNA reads TGTGCCAGCAGCCAGGGACTAGCGGTCAGCACAGATACGCAGTATTTT.

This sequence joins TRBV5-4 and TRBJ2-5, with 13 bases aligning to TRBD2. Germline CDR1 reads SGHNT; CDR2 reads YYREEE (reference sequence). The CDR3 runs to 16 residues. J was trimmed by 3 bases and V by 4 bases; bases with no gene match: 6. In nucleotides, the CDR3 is TGTGCCAGCAGCCCGAGGACTAGCGGGGGCGAAGAGACCCAGTACTTC. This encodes CASSPRTSGGEETQYF. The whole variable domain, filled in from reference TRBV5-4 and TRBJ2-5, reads ETGVTQSPTHLIKTRGQQVTLRCSSQSGHNTVSWYQQALGQGPQFIFQYYREEENGRGNFPPRFSGLQFPNYSSELNVNALELDDSALYLCASSPRTSGGEETQYFGPGTRLLVL.

The CDR3, as DNA: TGTGCCAGCAGTTCTAGACTAGCGGGGGCAGATACGCAGTATTTT. This sequence encodes CASSSRLAGADTQYF. The chain carries TRBV6-5 and TRBJ2-3; 12 positions match TRBD2. CDR3 length: 15 amino acids. Germline V gene data show CDR1 as MNHEY and CDR2 as SVGAGI. J was trimmed by 4 bases and V by 4 bases; bases with no gene match: 3.

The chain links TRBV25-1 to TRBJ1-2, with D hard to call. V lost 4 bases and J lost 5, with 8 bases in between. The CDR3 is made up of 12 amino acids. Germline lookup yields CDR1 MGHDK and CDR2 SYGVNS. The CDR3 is CASSAEVYGYTF. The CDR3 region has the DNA TGTGCCAGCAGTGCCGAGGTATATGGCTACACCTTC.

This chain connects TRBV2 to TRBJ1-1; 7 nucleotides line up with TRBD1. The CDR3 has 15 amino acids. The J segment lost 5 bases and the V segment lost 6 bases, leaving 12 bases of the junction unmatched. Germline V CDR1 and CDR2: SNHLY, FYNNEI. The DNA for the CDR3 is TGTGCCAGCAGGACGCCCGGGACAGTCAGTACTGAAGCTTTCTTT. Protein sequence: CASRTPGTVSTEAFF.

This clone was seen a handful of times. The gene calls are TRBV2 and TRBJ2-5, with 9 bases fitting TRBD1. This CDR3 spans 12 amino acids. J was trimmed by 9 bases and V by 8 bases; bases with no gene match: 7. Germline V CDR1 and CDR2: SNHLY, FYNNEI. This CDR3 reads CASRDREYPQYF. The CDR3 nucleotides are TGTGCCAGCCGGGACAGGGAATACCCCCAGTACTTC.

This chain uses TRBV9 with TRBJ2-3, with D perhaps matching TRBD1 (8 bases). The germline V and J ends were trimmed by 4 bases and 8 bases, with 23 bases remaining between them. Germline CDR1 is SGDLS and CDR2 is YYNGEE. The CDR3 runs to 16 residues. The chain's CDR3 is CASSPGQGGREGTQYF. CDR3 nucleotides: TGTGCCAGCAGCCCCGGACAGGGAGGTAGGGAGGGTACGCAGTATTTT. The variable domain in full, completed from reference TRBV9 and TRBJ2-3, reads DSGVTQTPKHLITATGQRVTLRCSPRSGDLSVYWYQQSLDQGLQFLIQYYNGEERAKGNILERFSAQQFPDLHSELNLSSLELGDSALYFCASSPGQGGREGTQYFGPGTRLTVL.

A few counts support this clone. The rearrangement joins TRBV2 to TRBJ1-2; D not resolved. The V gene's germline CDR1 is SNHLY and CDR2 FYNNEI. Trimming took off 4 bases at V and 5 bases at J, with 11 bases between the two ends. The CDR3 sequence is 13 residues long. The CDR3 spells CASSAEGTYGYTF. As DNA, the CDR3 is TGTGCCAGCAGTGCAGAGGGTACTTATGGCTACACCTTC.

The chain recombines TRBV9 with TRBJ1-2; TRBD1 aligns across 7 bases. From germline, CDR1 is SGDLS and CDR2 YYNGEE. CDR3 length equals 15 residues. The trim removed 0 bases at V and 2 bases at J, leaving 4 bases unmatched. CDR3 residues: CASSVGAGGNYGYTF. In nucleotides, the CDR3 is TGTGCCAGCAGCGTAGGCGCAGGGGGGAACTATGGCTACACCTTC.

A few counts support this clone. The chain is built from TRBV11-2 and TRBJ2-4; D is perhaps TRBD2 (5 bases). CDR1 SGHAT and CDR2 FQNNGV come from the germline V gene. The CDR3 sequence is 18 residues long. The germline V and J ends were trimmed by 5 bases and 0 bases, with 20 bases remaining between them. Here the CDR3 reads CASSRSRGLRAAKNIQYF. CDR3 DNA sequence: TGTGCCAGCAGCCGAAGCCGAGGACTCCGGGCAGCCAAAAACATTCAGTACTTC.

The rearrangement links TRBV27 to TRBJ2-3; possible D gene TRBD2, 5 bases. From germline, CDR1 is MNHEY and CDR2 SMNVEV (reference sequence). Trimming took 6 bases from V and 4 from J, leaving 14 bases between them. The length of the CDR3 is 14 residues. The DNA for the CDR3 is TGTGCCAGCAGCCTCCGGAGGAGCGCAGATACGCAGTATTTT. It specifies CASSLRRSADTQYF.

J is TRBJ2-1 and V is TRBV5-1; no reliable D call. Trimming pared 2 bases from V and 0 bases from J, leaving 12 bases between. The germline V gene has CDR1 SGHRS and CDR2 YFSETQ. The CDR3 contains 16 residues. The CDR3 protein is CASSFLGRSSYNEQFF. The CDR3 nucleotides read TGCGCCAGCAGCTTTTTGGGCCGTAGCTCCTACAATGAGCAGTTCTTC.

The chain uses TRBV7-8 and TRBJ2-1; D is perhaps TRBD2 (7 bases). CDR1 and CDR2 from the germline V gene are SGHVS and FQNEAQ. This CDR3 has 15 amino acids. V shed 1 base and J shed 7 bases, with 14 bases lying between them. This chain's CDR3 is CASSLEGGGRNEQFF. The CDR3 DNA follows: TGTGCCAGCAGCTTAGAAGGGGGGGGCCGGAATGAGCAGTTCTTC.